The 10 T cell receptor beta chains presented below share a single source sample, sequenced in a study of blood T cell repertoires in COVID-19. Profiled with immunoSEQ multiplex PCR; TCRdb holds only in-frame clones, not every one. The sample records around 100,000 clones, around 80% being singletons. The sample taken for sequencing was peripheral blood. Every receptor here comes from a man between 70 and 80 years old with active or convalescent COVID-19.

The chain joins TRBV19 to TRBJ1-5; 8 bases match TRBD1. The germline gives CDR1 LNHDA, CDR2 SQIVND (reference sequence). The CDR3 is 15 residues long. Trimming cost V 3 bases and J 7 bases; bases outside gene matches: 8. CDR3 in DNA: TGTGCCAGTAGTATTTCCGGACAGGGAAGGCAGCCCCAGCATTTT. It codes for CASSISGQGRQPQHF.

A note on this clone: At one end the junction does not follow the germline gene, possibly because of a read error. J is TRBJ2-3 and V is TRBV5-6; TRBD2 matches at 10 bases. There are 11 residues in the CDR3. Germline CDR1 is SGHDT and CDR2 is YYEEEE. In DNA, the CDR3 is TGTGCCAGCAGCTTAGCGGGGGGGCCCCATTTT. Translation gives CASSLAGGPHF.

The CDR3 nucleotides are TGTGCCAGCAGTCCGACCCAGGGGACCAATCAGCCCCAGCATTTT. It specifies CASSPTQGTNQPQHF. The chain couples TRBV6-5 to TRBJ1-5, with D perhaps matching TRBD1 (6 bases). This CDR3 contains 15 residues. Germline V CDR1 and CDR2: MNHEY, SVGAGI. The ends were cut back, 5 bases at V and 3 bases at J, with 14 bases in the middle.

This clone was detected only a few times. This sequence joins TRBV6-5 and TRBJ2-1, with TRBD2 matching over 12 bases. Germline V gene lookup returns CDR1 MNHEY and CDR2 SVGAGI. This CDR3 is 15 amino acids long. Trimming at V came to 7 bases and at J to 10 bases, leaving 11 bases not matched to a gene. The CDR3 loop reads CASTAGTSGFREQFF. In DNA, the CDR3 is TGTGCCAGCACGGCGGGGACTAGCGGGTTTAGGGAGCAGTTCTTC.

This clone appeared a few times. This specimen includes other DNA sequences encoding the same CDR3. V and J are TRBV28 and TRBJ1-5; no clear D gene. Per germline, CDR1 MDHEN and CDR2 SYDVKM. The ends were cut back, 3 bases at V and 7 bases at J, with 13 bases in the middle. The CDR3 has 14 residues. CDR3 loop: CASSFGEGRQPQHF. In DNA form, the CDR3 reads TGTGCCAGCAGTTTTGGGGAGGGCCGACAGCCCCAGCATTTT.

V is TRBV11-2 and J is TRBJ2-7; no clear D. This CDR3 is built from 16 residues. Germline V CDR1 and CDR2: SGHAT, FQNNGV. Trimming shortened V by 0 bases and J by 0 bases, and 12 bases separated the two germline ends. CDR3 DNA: TGTGCCAGCAGCTTAGATCTAACTGCGAGCTCCTACGAGCAGTACTTC. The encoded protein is CASSLDLTASSYEQYF.

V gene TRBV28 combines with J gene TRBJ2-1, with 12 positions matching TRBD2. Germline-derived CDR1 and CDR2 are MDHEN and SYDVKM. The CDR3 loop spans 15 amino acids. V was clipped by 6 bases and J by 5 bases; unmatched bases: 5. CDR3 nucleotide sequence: TGTGCCAGCAGCCGAACTAGCGGGAGGAACAATGAGCAGTTCTTC. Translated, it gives CASSRTSGRNNEQFF.

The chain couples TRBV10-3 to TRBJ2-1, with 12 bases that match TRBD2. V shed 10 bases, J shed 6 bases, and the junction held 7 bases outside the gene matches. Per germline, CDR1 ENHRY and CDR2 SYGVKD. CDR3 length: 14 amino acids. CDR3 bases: TGTGCCACCTGGACTAGCGGGGTCGTCAATGAGCAGTTCTTC. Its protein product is CATWTSGVVNEQFF.

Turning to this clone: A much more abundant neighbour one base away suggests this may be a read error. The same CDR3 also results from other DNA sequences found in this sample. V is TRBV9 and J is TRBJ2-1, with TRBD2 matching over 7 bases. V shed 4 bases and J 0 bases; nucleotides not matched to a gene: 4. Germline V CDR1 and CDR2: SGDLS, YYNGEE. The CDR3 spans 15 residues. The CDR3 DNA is TGTGCCAGCAGCTCCGGGGGGAGCTCCTACAATGAGCAGTTCTTC. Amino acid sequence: CASSSGGSSYNEQFF.

This chain's CDR3 is CASQQDISYEQYF. The DNA of the CDR3 is TGTGCCTCCCAACAGGACATCTCCTACGAGCAGTACTTC. The chain carries TRBV30 and TRBJ2-7; D perhaps matches TRBD1 (5 bases). Trimming left V 7 bases short and J 0 bases short, with 13 bases between. The CDR3 covers 13 residues. Germline V gene data show CDR1 as GTSNPN and CDR2 as SVGIG (reference sequence).